This T cell receptor (beta chain) was identified in a study of T cells in Graves' hyperthyroidism and ophthalmopathy. Overall study results and limits: The model predicted ophthalmopathy a median around 6.5 months before onset. Researchers found most expanded thyroid clonotypes above 0.001 in blood as well.

The source material, RNA transcripts, was used to amplify TCR beta CDR3 regions. Using the HTBI primer set, a first-round RT-PCR was run on the TCR CDR3. In TCRdb, the multiplex PCR reads were re-called with MiXCR into one record per CDR3 protein. The sample contains approximately 710,000 distinct CDR3 sequences, roughly 17% of which appear only once. Germline loops: CDR1 SGHDN, CDR2 FVKESK. The CDR3 runs 16 residues. Between the trimmed V and J ends, which lost 4 bases and 2 bases, there was a span of 16 bases. This clonotype has at least ten counts. Its antigen is still unknown. Among the patients, aged 18 to 65, hyperthyroidism was newly diagnosed and had lasted under 2 months.

This receptor was obtained from a man aged 45 to 65 with Graves' hyperthyroidism. Sequencing was done on a sample of blood. V is TRBV14 and J is TRBJ2-3, with D possibly TRBD1 on 6 matching bases. This CDR3 reads CASSRRQDWDTDTQYF. The DNA of the CDR3 is TGTGCCAGCAGCCGTCGACAGGATTGGGACACAGATACGCAGTATTTT.